This TCR beta chain was captured in a study of radiation and T cells in renal cell carcinoma. Remarks on this clone: The antigen is not known.

Treatment described: treatment-naive control, cytoreductive nephrectomy. The patient's renal cell carcinoma had clear cell pathology. Study findings and constraints: Dominant CDR3 motifs occupied more repertoire in irradiated than control tumors.

The method was immunoSEQ multiplex PCR; TCRdb's version includes in-frame clones alone and lacks a portion of them. The sample carries 10,000 to 12,000 clones, over 50% recorded once. The V and J ends lost 5 bases and 4 bases, in that order; junction bases with no gene match: 8. Germline V lookup: CDR1 LNHDA, CDR2 SQIVND (reference sequence). This CDR3 spans 15 amino acids. V gene TRBV19 combines with J gene TRBJ2-7; TRBD2 matches at 10 bases. The sequences come from tumor tissue, collected from a patient whose treatment was nephrectomy without radiotherapy. The source of this sequence is a man in his forties with renal cell carcinoma. CDR3 nucleotide sequence: TGTGCCAGTAGTTGGTTTCTAGCGGGAGAGTACGAGCAGTACTTC. It codes for CASSWFLAGEYEQYF.